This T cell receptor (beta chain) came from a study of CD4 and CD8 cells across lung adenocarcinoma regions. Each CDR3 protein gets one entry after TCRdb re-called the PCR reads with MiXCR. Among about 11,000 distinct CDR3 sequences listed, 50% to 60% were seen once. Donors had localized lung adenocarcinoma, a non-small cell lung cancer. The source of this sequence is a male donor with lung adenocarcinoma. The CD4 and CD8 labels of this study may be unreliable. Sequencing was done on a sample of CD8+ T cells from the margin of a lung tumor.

Written as DNA, the CDR3 is TGTGCCAGCGGAGGACAGGTCCACTCTGGAAACACCATATATTTT. The encoded protein is CASGGQVHSGNTIYF. V and J are TRBV6-1 and TRBJ1-3, with 7 bases identical to TRBD1. The CDR3 runs 15 residues. Germline trimming cut 8 bases from V and 0 bases from J; bases unmatched to any gene: 7. Germline-derived CDR1 and CDR2 are MNHNS and SASEGT.